What follows are 31 T cell receptor beta chains derived from one specimen sequenced in a study of shared clonotypes between healthy human individuals. Naive CD8 cells were CD45RO-negative, positively selected for CCR7, excluding terminally differentiated effector memory CD45RA+ cells. Libraries were prepared by immunoSEQ multiplex PCR; TCRdb keeps only in-frame clonotypes and omits some of them. The data hold under 2,000,000 clones, with about 95% observed a single time. The sequenced sample was naive CD8+ T cells sorted from blood. The receptors stem from a man aged 18 to 35 in good health.

The gene calls are TRBV6-1 and TRBJ2-1; 8 nucleotides match TRBD2. CDR3 size: 15 residues. Trimming took 3 bases from V and 6 from J; bases not matched to a gene: 7. CDR1 is MNHNS, CDR2 SASEGT, per germline. The CDR3 reads CASSDYWTSPNEQFF. CDR3 DNA sequence: TGTGCCAGCAGTGATTATTGGACTAGCCCCAATGAGCAGTTCTTC.

The rearrangement uses TRBV14 and TRBJ1-6; 8 bases align to TRBD1. CDR3 size: 16 residues. The trim removed 4 bases at V and 10 bases at J, leaving 12 bases unmatched. Germline CDR1 and CDR2: SGHDN and FVKESK. The CDR3 nucleotides read TGTGCCAGCAGCCCTCCCCGGACAGGGTTTGTGTCACCCCTCCACTTT. Its protein is CASSPPRTGFVSPLHF.

In its sample, this clone was seen once. The chain employs TRBV2 and TRBJ2-1; 9 nucleotides agree with TRBD2. The CDR3 spans 13 residues. J lost 7 bases, V lost 7 bases, and 5 bases had no gene match. Germline CDR1 is SNHLY and CDR2 is FYNNEI. DNA for the CDR3: TGTGCCAGCATAGCTAGCGGGGATAATGAGCAGTTCTTC. Its translation is CASIASGDNEQFF.

CDR3 nucleotide sequence: TGTGCCACCAGCAGAGAGTTCCCCGCCCTAGACAATGAGCAGTTCTTC. Its translation is CATSREFPALDNEQFF. This rearrangement joins TRBV15 to TRBJ2-1; D remains unclear. CDR3 size: 16 residues. The V gene's germline CDR1 is LNHNV and CDR2 YYDKDF (reference sequence). Trimming stripped 0 bases from V and 5 bases from J, with 14 bases between.

This sequence joins TRBV27 and TRBJ1-6; D is unresolved. Germline lookup yields CDR1 MNHEY and CDR2 SMNVEV (reference sequence). The CDR3 is 13 amino acids. The germline V and J ends were trimmed by 3 bases and 11 bases, with 11 bases remaining between them. The CDR3 here is CASSLGLGTPLHF. CDR3 in DNA: TGTGCCAGCAGTTTGGGTCTGGGGACACCCCTCCACTTT.

The CDR3 DNA sequence: TGTGCCAGCAGCTCCGCGGGCCCCGAGCCTGATACGCAGTATTTT. Translated, it gives CASSSAGPEPDTQYF. V is TRBV9 and J is TRBJ2-3, with D possibly being TRBD2 (5 bases). Between the trimmed V and J ends, which lost 4 bases and 6 bases, there was a span of 18 bases. The CDR3 is made up of 15 amino acids. Germline CDR1 is SGDLS and CDR2 is YYNGEE.

As for this clone: Other DNA sequences of this sample code for an identical CDR3. The J gene is TRBJ2-7, the V gene TRBV27, with a weak D call TRBD1 (6 bases). V was shortened by 3 bases and J by 3 bases, with 9 bases between the two germline ends. There are 13 residues in the CDR3. Germline-derived CDR1 and CDR2 are MNHEY and SMNVEV (reference sequence). The CDR3 coding sequence is TGTGCCAGCAGTTTCGGACAGAGCTACGAGCAGTACTTC. Protein: CASSFGQSYEQYF.

V is TRBV6-6 and J is TRBJ2-1, with 8 bases lining up with TRBD1. Germline V gene sequence: CDR1 MNHNY, CDR2 SVGAGI (reference sequence). The CDR3 is 16 amino acids. J gave up 5 bases and V 5 bases, and 11 bases lay outside the gene matches. As DNA, the CDR3 is TGTGCCAGCAGTCTTCTCGGACAGGGTTGGAACAATGAGCAGTTCTTC. Encoded protein: CASSLLGQGWNNEQFF.

This chain joins TRBV11-2 and TRBJ1-1; D might be TRBD1 (5 bases). The CDR3 runs 12 residues. V was trimmed by 5 bases and J by 5 bases, leaving 9 bases between them. The germline CDR1 and CDR2 sequences are SGHAT and FQNNGV. CDR3 DNA sequence: TGTGCCAGCAGCGGGGGGGGAACTGAAGCTTTCTTT. Translating gives CASSGGGTEAFF.

The chain employs TRBV18 and TRBJ2-5; D possibly corresponds to TRBD1 (5 bases). V lost 2 bases and J lost 3, with 10 bases in between. The germline V gene encodes CDR1 KGHSH and CDR2 LQKENI. This CDR3 contains 14 residues. Here the CDR3 reads CASSPITGEETQYF. For the CDR3, the DNA is TGTGCCAGCTCACCAATAACAGGCGAAGAGACCCAGTACTTC. Drawing the rest from reference TRBV18 and TRBJ2-5, the complete variable domain is NAGVMQNPRHLVRRRGQEARLRCSPMKGHSHVYWYRQLPEEGLKFMVYLQKENIIDESGMPKERFSAEFPKEGPSILRIQQVVRGDSAAYFCASSPITGEETQYFGPGTRLLVL.

V and J are TRBV5-8 and TRBJ2-7; TRBD1 agrees at 9 bases. From germline, CDR1 is SGHTS and CDR2 YDEGEE. This CDR3 contains 15 residues. The V and J ends lost 4 bases and 2 bases, in that order; junction bases with no gene match: 7. The chain's CDR3 is CASSKRTGAPYEQYF. In DNA, the CDR3 is TGTGCCAGCAGCAAGAGGACAGGGGCACCCTACGAGCAGTACTTC.

With respect to this clone: Other nucleotide sequences in the sample specify the same CDR3. The rearrangement links TRBV29-1 to TRBJ1-3; 7 nucleotides line up with TRBD1. CDR3 length: 12 residues. With V trimmed by 5 bases and J by 4 bases, 2 bases remained unmatched. Germline V lookup: CDR1 SQVTM, CDR2 ANQGSEA. This chain's CDR3 is CSVRDSGNTIYF. CDR3 bases: TGCAGCGTTCGGGACAGCGGAAACACCATATATTTT.

This chain joins TRBV4-3 and TRBJ1-2; 8 nucleotides agree with TRBD1. Trimming at V came to 4 bases and at J to 4 bases, leaving 8 bases not matched to a gene. Germline V gene sequence: CDR1 LGHNA, CDR2 YSLEER. CDR3 size: 15 residues. In DNA form, the CDR3 reads TGCGCCAGCAGCCCCACACAGGGGACAGGCTATGGCTACACCTTC. Translated: CASSPTQGTGYGYTF.

The V gene is TRBV28, the J gene TRBJ1-6; D perhaps matches TRBD1 (6 bases). CDR1 and CDR2 from the germline V gene are MDHEN and SYDVKM. V gave up 7 bases and J gave up 4 bases, with 11 bases separating them. CDR3 length: 14 residues. The CDR3 loop is CASTLDRYNSPLHF. The CDR3, as DNA: TGTGCCAGCACCCTGGACAGATATAATTCACCCCTCCACTTT.

This chain joins TRBV4-1 and TRBJ2-7; 9 bases line up with TRBD2. The J segment lost 3 bases and the V segment lost 0 bases, leaving 9 bases of the junction unmatched. The germline V gene has CDR1 MGHRA and CDR2 YSYEKL. The CDR3 consists of 17 residues. In DNA, the CDR3 is TGCGCCAGCAGCCAAGATCCGGCTAGCGGGGCGCTCTACGAGCAGTACTTC. Its translation: CASSQDPASGALYEQYF.

The V call is TRBV13, the J call TRBJ2-3; TRBD2 aligns across 12 bases. This CDR3 spans 19 amino acids. Trimming took 0 bases from V and 2 from J; bases not matched to a gene: 9. Germline loops: CDR1 PRHDT, CDR2 FYEKMQ (reference sequence). In nucleotides, the CDR3 is TGTGCCAGCAGCTTAGGCCCTCTCCTAGCGGGGGGGCCCACAGATACGCAGTATTTT. It is translated as CASSLGPLLAGGPTDTQYF.

The chain combines TRBV7-2 with TRBJ2-2; D unresolved. The CDR3 length is 15 residues. Per germline, CDR1 SGHTA and CDR2 FQGNSA. V was cut by 1 base and J by 6 bases, with 12 bases left in between. As DNA, the CDR3 is TGTGCCAGCAGCTTAGGCAGTGCCCTTCCCGGGGAGCTGTTTTTT. This codes for CASSLGSALPGELFF.

The chain combines TRBV5-1 with TRBJ1-5; a weak D match, TRBD1 (6 bases). The V end was cut by 4 bases, the J end by 2 bases, with 10 bases between. This CDR3 has 14 residues. Looked up from germline, CDR1 is SGHRS and CDR2 is YFSETQ. The CDR3 DNA sequence: TGCGCCAGCAGCCTCTCAGGGGGCAATCAGCCCCAGCATTTT. This translates into CASSLSGGNQPQHF.

This chain connects TRBV6-1 to TRBJ2-4, with 10 bases lining up with TRBD1. The CDR3 consists of 14 residues. Germline trimming cut 4 bases from V and 6 bases from J; bases unmatched to any gene: 3. Germline assignment: CDR1 MNHNS and CDR2 SASEGT. The CDR3 is CASSAGQGGNIQYF. The DNA for the CDR3 is TGTGCCAGCAGTGCAGGACAGGGGGGAAACATTCAGTACTTC.

The rearrangement uses TRBV29-1 and TRBJ1-2; 9 bases match TRBD1. The V and J ends lost 6 bases and 2 bases, in that order; junction bases with no gene match: 22. This CDR3 is built from 19 residues. Germline V gene lookup returns CDR1 SQVTM and CDR2 ANQGSEA. The CDR3 reads CSVWGTTVWTGEDNYGYTF. CDR3 nucleotide sequence: TGCAGCGTCTGGGGCACAACCGTCTGGACAGGGGAAGACAACTATGGCTACACCTTC.

The CDR3 DNA reads TGTGCCAGCAGCCAGGACAGGCTATTAGGCTACACCTTC. This encodes CASSQDRLLGYTF. This chain connects TRBV5-4 to TRBJ1-2; 7 bases are a match to TRBD1. This CDR3 is built from 13 residues. CDR1 and CDR2 from the germline V gene are SGHNT and YYREEE (reference sequence). The V segment lost 4 bases and the J segment 8 bases; nucleotides outside the gene matches: 8.

Of note for this clone: Other nucleotide sequences from this sample produce the same CDR3. The chain is built from TRBV9 and TRBJ2-7, with TRBD1 matching over 7 bases. Germline V lookup: CDR1 SGDLS, CDR2 YYNGEE. V lost 2 bases, J lost 2 bases, and 4 bases stayed unmatched. This CDR3 is built from 14 residues. The CDR3 loop reads CASSVGTATYEQYF. The CDR3 DNA follows: TGTGCCAGCAGCGTCGGGACAGCCACCTACGAGCAGTACTTC.

As concerns this clone: The sample has other DNA sequences that encode this CDR3 too. This chain connects TRBV5-1 to TRBJ2-1; D is unresolved. Per germline, CDR1 SGHRS and CDR2 YFSETQ. Between the trimmed V and J ends, which lost 0 bases and 7 bases, there was a span of 5 bases. The CDR3 contains 12 residues. CDR3 in amino acids: CASSLAGNEQFF. CDR3 bases: TGCGCCAGCAGCTTGGCCGGAAATGAGCAGTTCTTC.

This chain links TRBV2 with TRBJ2-5; no reliable D call. This CDR3 region has 14 residues. Trimming left V 7 bases short and J 5 bases short, with 17 bases between. Germline lookup yields CDR1 SNHLY and CDR2 FYNNEI. The CDR3 DNA reads as TGTGCCAGCACCGTGAATGACCATAAGGAGACCCAGTACTTC. Translating gives CASTVNDHKETQYF.

V and J are TRBV27 and TRBJ1-3; D not certain. The V and J ends lost 6 bases and 6 bases respectively, with 15 bases between them. CDR3 length: 14 amino acids. Per germline, CDR1 MNHEY and CDR2 SMNVEV (reference sequence). The CDR3 is CASRAGPRVNTIYF. Here the CDR3 DNA reads TGTGCCAGCAGAGCTGGACCTCGGGTAAACACCATATATTTT.

As concerns this clone: At the DNA level, this CDR3 is encoded by other sequences in the same sample as well. This rearrangement joins TRBV9 to TRBJ2-1, with D uncertain. There are 13 residues in the CDR3. The V end was cut by 2 bases, the J end by 4 bases, with 7 bases between. Germline CDR1 reads SGDLS; CDR2 reads YYNGEE. The DNA of the CDR3 is TGTGCCAGCAGCGTGCCGCCGTACAATGAGCAGTTCTTC. Protein product: CASSVPPYNEQFF.

The chain is built from TRBV28 and TRBJ2-1; 8 nucleotides align to TRBD2. Per the germline V gene, CDR1 is MDHEN and CDR2 is SYDVKM. Trimming removed 6 bases from V and 2 bases from J; junction bases left unmatched: 6. CDR3 length equals 15 residues. The DNA for the CDR3 is TGTGCCAGCAGCCACGCGGGGGGTACCTACAATGAGCAGTTCTTC. Residues: CASSHAGGTYNEQFF. The full variable domain, with the rest looked up from reference TRBV28 and TRBJ2-1, is DVKVTQSSRYLVKRTGEKVFLECVQDMDHENMFWYRQDPGLGLRLIYFSYDVKMKEKGDIPEGYSVSREKKERFSLILESASTNQTSMYLCASSHAGGTYNEQFFGPGTRLTVL.

The chain has TRBV10-3 and TRBJ2-1, with D unresolved. The CDR3 runs 16 residues. The germline V and J ends were trimmed by 0 bases and 2 bases, with 11 bases remaining between them. Germline values: CDR1 ENHRY, CDR2 SYGVKD. CDR3 region: CAISESRTAPYNEQFF. Here the CDR3 DNA reads TGTGCCATCAGTGAGTCGAGAACAGCCCCCTACAATGAGCAGTTCTTC.

This chain uses TRBV7-9 with TRBJ1-5; 8 positions agree with TRBD1. The germline gives CDR1 SEHNR, CDR2 FQNEAQ (reference sequence). The CDR3 totals 16 residues. Trimming removed 2 bases from V and 7 bases from J; junction bases left unmatched: 10. The CDR3, as DNA: TGTGCCAGCAGCTTACTGGCAGGGGGCGTAGGACAGCCCCAGCATTTT. Its protein is CASSLLAGGVGQPQHF.

The genes are TRBV6-5 and TRBJ1-1; D remains ambiguous. Deletions cut 5 bases from V and 7 bases from J, with 11 bases between. The germline CDR1 and CDR2 sequences are MNHEY and SVGAGI. The CDR3 runs 12 residues. CDR3 in amino acids: CASSHTDGEAFF. The DNA of the CDR3 is TGTGCCAGCAGTCACACGGACGGTGAAGCTTTCTTT.

The chain joins TRBV5-1 to TRBJ2-1, with D perhaps TRBD2 (6 bases). Trimming left V 4 bases short and J 8 bases short, with 10 bases between. CDR1 and CDR2 from the germline V gene are SGHRS and YFSETQ. The CDR3 has 12 residues. The CDR3 protein is CASSPTGDEQFF. The CDR3 nucleotides read TGCGCCAGCAGCCCCACGGGGGATGAGCAGTTCTTC.